This T cell receptor beta chain was documented in a study of T-cell reconstitution after alpha-beta-depleted transplantation in children. As to this clonotype: Its antigen remains unknown.

Notes on the study in general: A year had passed since transplant, and T-cell counts and diversity by then came mostly from newly produced T cells.

CDR1 is SQVTM, CDR2 ANQGSEA, per germline. Trimming left V 7 bases short and J 5 bases short, with 17 bases between. This CDR3 has 13 amino acids. The authors prepared the TCRbeta library with unique molecular identifiers. TCRdb called the PCR reads again in MiXCR, with one record for every CDR3 protein. The table lists about 200,000 distinct CDR3 sequences, roughly 18% of them singletons. This sequence was found in a male patient aged 2-9 years who had a stem cell transplant for acute lymphoblastic leukemia, so the T cells may come from the graft donor. The sample in question was PBMCs, mostly from graft donor cells, obtained 360 days after TCRalphabeta/CD19-depleted stem cell transplant. The chain carries TRBV29-1 and TRBJ2-5; D is perhaps TRBD2 (5 bases). CDR3 sequence: CSALPDGGETQYF. CDR3 DNA sequence: TGCAGCGCCCTCCCAGATGGCGGGGAGACCCAGTACTTC.